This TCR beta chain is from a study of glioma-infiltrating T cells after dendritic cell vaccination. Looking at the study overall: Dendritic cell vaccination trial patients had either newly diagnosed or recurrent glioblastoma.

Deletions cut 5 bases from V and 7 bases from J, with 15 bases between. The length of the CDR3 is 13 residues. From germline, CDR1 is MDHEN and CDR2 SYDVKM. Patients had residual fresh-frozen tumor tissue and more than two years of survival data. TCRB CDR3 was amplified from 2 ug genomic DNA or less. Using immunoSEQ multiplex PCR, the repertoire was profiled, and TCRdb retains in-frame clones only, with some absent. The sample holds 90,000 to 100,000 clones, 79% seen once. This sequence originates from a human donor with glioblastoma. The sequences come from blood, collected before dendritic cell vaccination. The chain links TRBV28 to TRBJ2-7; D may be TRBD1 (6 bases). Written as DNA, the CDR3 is TGTGCCAGCAGTCGACAGGATCTACTGGAGCAGTACTTC. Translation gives CASSRQDLLEQYF.